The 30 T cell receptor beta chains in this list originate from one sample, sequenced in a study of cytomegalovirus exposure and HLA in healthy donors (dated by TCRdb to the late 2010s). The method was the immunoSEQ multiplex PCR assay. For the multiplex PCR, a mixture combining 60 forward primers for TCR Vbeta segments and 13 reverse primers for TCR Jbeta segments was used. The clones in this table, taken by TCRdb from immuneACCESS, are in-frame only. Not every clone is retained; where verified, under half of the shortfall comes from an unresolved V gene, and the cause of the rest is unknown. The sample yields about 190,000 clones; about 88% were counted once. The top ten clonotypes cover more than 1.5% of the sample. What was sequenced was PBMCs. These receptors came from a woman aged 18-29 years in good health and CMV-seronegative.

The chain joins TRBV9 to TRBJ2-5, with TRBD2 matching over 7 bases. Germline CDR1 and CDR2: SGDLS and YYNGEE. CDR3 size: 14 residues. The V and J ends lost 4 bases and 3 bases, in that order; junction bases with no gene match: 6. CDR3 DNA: TGTGCCAGCAGCCCCCCTCTAGCGGAAGAGACCCAGTACTTC. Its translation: CASSPPLAEETQYF.

The CDR3 reads CASSIPGGSRGYTF. The CDR3 DNA is TGTGCCAGCAGTATTCCAGGGGGGTCGAGGGGCTACACCTTC. The genes are TRBV6-1 and TRBJ1-2, with 7 nucleotides matching TRBD1. V shed 5 bases and J 8 bases; nucleotides not matched to a gene: 11. The germline gives CDR1 MNHNS, CDR2 SASEGT. This CDR3 has 14 amino acids.

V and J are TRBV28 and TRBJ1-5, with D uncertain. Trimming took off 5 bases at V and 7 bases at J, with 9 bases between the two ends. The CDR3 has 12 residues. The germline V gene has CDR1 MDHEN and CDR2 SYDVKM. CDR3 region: CASSNLRQPQHF. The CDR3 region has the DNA TGTGCCAGCAGTAACCTTCGGCAGCCCCAGCATTTT.

CDR3: CASSGQGRVYEQYF. The CDR3 bases are TGCGCCAGCAGTGGACAGGGAAGGGTCTACGAGCAGTACTTC. The chain couples TRBV10-1 to TRBJ2-7, with 7 bases that match TRBD1. J lost 3 bases, V lost 4 bases, and 6 bases had no gene match. The length of the CDR3 is 14 residues. Germline V CDR1 and CDR2: WNHNN, SYGVQD (reference sequence).

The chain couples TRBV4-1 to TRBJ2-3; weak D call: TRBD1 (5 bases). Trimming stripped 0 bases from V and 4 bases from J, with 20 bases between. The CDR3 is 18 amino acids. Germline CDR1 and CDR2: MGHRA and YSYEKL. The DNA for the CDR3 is TGCGCCAGCAGCCAAGAGGGTTCTTCAGGGTCAGGTGCAGATACGCAGTATTTT. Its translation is CASSQEGSSGSGADTQYF.

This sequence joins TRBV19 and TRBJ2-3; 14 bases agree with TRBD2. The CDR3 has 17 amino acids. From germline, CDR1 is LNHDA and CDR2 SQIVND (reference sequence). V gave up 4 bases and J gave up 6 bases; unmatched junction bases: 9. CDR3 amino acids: CASSTPGLAGALDTQYF. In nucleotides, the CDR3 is TGTGCCAGTAGTACCCCGGGACTAGCGGGAGCCCTCGATACGCAGTATTTT.

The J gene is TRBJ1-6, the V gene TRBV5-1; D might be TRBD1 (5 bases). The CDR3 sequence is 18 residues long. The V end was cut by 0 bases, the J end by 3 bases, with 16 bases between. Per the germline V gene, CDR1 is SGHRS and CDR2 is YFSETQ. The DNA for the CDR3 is TGCGCCAGCAGCTTGGGTGGGACTCTCAGTCACTATAATTCACCCCTCCACTTT. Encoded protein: CASSLGGTLSHYNSPLHF.

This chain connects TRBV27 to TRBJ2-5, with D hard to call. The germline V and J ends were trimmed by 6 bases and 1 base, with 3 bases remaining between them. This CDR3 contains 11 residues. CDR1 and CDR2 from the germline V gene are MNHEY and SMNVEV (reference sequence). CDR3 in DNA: TGTGCCAGCAGGCGCCAAGAGACCCAGTACTTC. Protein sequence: CASRRQETQYF.

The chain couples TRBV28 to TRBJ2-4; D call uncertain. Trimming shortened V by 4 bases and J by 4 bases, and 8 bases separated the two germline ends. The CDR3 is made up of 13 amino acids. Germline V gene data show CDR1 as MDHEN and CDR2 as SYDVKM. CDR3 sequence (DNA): TGTGCCAGCAGTTCCGCCACTAAAAACATTCAGTACTTC. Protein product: CASSSATKNIQYF.

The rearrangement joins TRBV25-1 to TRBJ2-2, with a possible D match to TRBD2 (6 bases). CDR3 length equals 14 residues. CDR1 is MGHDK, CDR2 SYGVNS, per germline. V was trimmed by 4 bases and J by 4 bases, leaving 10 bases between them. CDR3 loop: CASSVGLGTGELFF. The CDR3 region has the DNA TGTGCCAGCAGTGTGGGACTGGGCACCGGGGAGCTGTTTTTT.

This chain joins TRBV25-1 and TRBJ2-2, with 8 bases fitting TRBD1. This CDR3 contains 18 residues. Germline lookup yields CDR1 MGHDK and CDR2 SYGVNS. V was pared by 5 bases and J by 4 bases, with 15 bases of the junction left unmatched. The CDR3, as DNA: TGTGCCAGCAGTTCCTCCGAGGGGGAGACAGGGGTCACCGGGGAGCTGTTTTTT. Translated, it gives CASSSSEGETGVTGELFF.

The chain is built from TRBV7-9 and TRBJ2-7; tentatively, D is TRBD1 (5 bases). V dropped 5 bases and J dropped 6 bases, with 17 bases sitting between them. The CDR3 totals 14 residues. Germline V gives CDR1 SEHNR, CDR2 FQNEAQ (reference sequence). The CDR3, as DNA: TGTGCCAGCAGCCTTCCTGGGCCAGGGCCCGAGCAGTACTTC. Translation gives CASSLPGPGPEQYF.

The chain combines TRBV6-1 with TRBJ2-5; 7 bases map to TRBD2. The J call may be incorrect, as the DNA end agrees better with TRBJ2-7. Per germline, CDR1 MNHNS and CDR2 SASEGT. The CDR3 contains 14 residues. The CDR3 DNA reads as TGTGCCAGCAGTGAAGGGCGGGGGACCTACGAGCAGTACTTC. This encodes CASSEGRGTYEQYF.

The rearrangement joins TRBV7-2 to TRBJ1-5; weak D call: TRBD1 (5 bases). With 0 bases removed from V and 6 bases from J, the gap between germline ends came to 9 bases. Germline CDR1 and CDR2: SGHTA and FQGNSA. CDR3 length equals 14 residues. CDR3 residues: CASSLAPQGQPQHF. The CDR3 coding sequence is TGTGCCAGCAGCTTAGCGCCCCAGGGTCAGCCCCAGCATTTT.

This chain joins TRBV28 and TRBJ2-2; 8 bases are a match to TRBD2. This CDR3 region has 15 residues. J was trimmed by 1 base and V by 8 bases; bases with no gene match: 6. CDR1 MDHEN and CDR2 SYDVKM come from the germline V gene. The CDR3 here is CASLRGGQNTGELFF. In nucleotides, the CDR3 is TGTGCCAGCCTTCGGGGGGGCCAGAACACCGGGGAGCTGTTTTTT.

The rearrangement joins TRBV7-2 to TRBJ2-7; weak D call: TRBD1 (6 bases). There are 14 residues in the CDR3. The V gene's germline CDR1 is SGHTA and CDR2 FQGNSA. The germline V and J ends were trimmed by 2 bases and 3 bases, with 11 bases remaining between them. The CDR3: CASSLNTGSYEQYF. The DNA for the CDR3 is TGTGCCAGCAGCTTAAACACAGGGAGCTACGAGCAGTACTTC. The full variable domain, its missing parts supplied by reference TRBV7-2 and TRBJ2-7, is GAGVSQSPSNKVTEKGKDVELRCDPISGHTALYWYRQSLGQGLEFLIYFQGNSAPDKSGLPSDRFSAERTGGSVSTLTIQRTQQEDSAVYLCASSLNTGSYEQYFGPGTRLTVT.

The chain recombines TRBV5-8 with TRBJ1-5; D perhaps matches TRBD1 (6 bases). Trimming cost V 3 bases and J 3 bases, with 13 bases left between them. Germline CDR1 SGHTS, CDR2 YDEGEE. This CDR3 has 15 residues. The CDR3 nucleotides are TGTGCCAGCAGCTCCGGACAGTATGTCAATCAGCCCCAGCATTTT. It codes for CASSSGQYVNQPQHF.

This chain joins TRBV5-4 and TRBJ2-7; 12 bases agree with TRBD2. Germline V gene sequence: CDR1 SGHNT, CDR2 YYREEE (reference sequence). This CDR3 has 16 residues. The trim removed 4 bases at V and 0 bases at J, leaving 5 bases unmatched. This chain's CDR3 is CASSALTSGSSYEQYF. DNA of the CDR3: TGTGCCAGCAGCGCCTTGACTAGCGGGAGCTCCTACGAGCAGTACTTC. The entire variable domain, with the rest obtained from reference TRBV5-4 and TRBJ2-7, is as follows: ETGVTQSPTHLIKTRGQQVTLRCSSQSGHNTVSWYQQALGQGPQFIFQYYREEENGRGNFPPRFSGLQFPNYSSELNVNALELDDSALYLCASSALTSGSSYEQYFGPGTRLTVT.

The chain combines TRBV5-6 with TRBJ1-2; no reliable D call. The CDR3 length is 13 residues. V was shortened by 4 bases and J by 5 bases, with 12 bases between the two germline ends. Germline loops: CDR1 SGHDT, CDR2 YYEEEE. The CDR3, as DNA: TGTGCCAGCAGCCCACCCGGGTTGTATGGCTACACCTTC. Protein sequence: CASSPPGLYGYTF.

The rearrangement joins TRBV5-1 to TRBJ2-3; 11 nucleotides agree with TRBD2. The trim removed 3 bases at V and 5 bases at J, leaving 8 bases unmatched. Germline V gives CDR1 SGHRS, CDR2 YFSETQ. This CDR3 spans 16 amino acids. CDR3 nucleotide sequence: TGCGCCAGCAGCTCAAATAGCGGGGGGGCGGGAGATACGCAGTATTTT. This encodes CASSSNSGGAGDTQYF.

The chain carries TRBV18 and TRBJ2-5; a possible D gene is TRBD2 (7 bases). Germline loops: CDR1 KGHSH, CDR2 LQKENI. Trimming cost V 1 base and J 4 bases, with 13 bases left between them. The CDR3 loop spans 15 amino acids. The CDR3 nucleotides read TGTGCCAGCTCACCACGGGGAGGGGGAAGAGAGACCCAGTACTTC. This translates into CASSPRGGGRETQYF.

The CDR3: CASSLGGTGGTEAFF. The CDR3 DNA is TGCGCCAGCAGCTTGGGAGGCACAGGGGGCACTGAAGCTTTCTTT. The chain joins TRBV5-1 to TRBJ1-1, with TRBD1 matching 8 bases. The germline gives CDR1 SGHRS, CDR2 YFSETQ. V trimming: 0 bases; J trimming: 4 bases; junction bases outside the gene matches: 5. The CDR3 has 15 amino acids.

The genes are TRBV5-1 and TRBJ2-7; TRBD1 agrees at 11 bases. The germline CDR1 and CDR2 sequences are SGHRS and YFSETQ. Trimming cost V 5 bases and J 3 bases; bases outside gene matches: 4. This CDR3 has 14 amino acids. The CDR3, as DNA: TGCGCCAGCAGGTCCGGGACAGGGGGCTACGAGCAGTACTTC. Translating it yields CASRSGTGGYEQYF. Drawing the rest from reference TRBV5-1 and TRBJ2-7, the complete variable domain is KAGVTQTPRYLIKTRGQQVTLSCSPISGHRSVSWYQQTPGQGLQFLFEYFSETQRNKGNFPGRFSGRQFSNSRSEMNVSTLELGDSALYLCASRSGTGGYEQYFGPGTRLTVT.

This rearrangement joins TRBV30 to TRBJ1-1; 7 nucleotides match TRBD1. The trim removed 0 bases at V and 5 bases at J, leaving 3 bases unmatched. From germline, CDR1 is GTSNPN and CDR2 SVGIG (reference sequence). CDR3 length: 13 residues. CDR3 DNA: TGTGCCTGGAGTGTGACAGGGATAACTGAAGCTTTCTTT. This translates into CAWSVTGITEAFF.

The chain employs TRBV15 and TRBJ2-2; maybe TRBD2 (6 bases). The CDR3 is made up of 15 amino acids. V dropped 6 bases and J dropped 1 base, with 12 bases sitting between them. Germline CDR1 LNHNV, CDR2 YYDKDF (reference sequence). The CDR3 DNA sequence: TGTGCCACCAGGGGAGGACGGAGGAACACCGGGGAGCTGTTTTTT. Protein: CATRGGRRNTGELFF.

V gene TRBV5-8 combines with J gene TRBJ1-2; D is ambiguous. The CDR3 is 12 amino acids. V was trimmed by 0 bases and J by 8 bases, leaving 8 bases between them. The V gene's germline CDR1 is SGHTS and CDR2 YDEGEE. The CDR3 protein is CASSLGSQGYTF. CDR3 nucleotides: TGTGCCAGCAGCTTGGGCTCCCAGGGCTACACCTTC.

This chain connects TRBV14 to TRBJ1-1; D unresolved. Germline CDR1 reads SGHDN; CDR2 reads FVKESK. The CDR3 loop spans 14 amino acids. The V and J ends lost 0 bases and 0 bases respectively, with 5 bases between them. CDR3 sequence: CASSQEPVNTEAFF. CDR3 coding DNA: TGTGCCAGCAGCCAAGAACCGGTGAACACTGAAGCTTTCTTT. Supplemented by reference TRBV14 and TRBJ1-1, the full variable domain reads EAGVTQFPSHSVIEKGQTVTLRCDPISGHDNLYWYRRVMGKEIKFLLHFVKESKQDESGMPNNRFLAERTGGTYSTLKVQPAELEDSGVYFCASSQEPVNTEAFFGQGTRLTVV.

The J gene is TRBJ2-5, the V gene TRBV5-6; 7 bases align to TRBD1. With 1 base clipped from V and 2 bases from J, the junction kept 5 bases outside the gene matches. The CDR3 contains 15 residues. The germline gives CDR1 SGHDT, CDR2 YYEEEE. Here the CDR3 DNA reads TGTGCCAGCAGCTTGAAGGTGACAGGGCAAGAGACCCAGTACTTC. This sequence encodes CASSLKVTGQETQYF.

Written as DNA, the CDR3 is TGTGCCAGCACTCTTTATGGAGGGGAAGAAAAACTGTTTTTT. Translating gives CASTLYGGEEKLFF. The rearrangement uses TRBV2 and TRBJ1-4; tentative D call: TRBD1 (5 bases). Germline V CDR1 and CDR2: SNHLY, FYNNEI. The CDR3 runs to 14 residues. V lost 7 bases and J 8 bases, leaving 17 bases between the germline ends.

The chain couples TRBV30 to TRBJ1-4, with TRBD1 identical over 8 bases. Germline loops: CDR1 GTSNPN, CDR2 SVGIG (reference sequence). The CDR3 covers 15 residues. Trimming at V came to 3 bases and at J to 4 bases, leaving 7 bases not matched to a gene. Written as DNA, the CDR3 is TGTGCCTGGAGCGCCGGACAGGGACTTAATGAAAAACTGTTTTTT. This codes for CAWSAGQGLNEKLFF. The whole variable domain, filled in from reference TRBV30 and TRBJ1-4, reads SQTIHQWPATLVQPVGSPLSLECTVEGTSNPNLYWYRQAAGRGLQLLFYSVGIGQISSEVPQNLSASRPQDRQFILSSKKLLLSDSGFYLCAWSAGQGLNEKLFFGSGTQLSVL.